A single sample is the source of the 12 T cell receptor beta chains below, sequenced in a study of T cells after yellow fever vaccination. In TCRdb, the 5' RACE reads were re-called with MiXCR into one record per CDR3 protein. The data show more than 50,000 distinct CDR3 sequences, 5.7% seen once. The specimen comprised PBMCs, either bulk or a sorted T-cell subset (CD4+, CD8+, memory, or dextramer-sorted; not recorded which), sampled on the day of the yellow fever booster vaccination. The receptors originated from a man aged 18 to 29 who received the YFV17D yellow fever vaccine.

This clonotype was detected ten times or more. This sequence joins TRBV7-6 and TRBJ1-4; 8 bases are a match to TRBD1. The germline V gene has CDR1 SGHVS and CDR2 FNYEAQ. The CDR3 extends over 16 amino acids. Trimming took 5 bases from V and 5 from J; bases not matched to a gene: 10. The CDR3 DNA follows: TGTGCCAGCAGCCTGAGTCCGGACAGGGTCAATGAAAAACTGTTTTTT. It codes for CASSLSPDRVNEKLFF.

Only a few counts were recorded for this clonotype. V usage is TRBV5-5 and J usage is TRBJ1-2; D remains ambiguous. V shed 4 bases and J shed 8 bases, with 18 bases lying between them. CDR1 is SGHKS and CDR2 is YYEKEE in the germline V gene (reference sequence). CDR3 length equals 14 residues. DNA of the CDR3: TGTGCCAGCAGCCCGCCCCCGGGGATGAGAGGCTACACCTTC. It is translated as CASSPPPGMRGYTF.

CDR3 nucleotide sequence: TGCGCCAGCAGCTGGACCGGGGCGAACACTGAAGCTTTCTTT. As protein: CASSWTGANTEAFF. This sequence joins TRBV5-1 and TRBJ1-1, with D maybe TRBD1 (5 bases). Germline V gene lookup returns CDR1 SGHRS and CDR2 YFSETQ. This CDR3 contains 14 residues. Trimming stripped 3 bases from V and 1 base from J, with 10 bases between.

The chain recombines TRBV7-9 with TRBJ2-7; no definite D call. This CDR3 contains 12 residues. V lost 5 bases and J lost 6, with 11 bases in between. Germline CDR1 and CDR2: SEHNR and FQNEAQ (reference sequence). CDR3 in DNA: TGTGCCAGCAGCCCCCCTCGTTTCGAGCAGTACTTC. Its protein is CASSPPRFEQYF.

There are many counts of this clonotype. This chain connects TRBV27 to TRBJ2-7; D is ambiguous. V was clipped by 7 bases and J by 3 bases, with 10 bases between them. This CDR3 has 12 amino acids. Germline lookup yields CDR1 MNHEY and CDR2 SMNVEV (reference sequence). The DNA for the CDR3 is TGTGCCAGCAAGGGCGGCCACTACGAGCAGTACTTC. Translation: CASKGGHYEQYF.

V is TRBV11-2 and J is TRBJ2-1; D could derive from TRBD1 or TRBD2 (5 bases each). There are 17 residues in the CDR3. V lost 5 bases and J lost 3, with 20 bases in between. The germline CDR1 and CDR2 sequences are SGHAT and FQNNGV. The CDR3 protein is CASSNLAFGGRYNEQFF. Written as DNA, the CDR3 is TGTGCCAGCAGCAATTTAGCGTTTGGGGGACGCTACAATGAGCAGTTCTTC.

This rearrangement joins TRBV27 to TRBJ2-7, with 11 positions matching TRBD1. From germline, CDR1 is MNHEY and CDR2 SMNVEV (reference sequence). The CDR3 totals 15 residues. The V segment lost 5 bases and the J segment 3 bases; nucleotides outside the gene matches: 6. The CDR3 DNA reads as TGTGCCAGCAGTCAAAGAGGGACAGGGGGCTACGAGCAGTACGTC. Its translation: CASSQRGTGGYEQYV.

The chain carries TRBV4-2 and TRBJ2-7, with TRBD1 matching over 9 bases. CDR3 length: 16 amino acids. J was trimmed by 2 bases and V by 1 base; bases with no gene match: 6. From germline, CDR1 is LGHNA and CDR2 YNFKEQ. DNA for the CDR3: TGTGCCAGCAGCCAAGGACGGGACAGGGTTCCCTACGAGCAGTACTTC. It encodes CASSQGRDRVPYEQYF.

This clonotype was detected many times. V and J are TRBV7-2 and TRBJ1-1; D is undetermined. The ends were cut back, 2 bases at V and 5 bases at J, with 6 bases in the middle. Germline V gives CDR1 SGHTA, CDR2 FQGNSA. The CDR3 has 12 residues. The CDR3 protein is CASSLSETEAFF. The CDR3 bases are TGTGCCAGCAGCTTATCGGAGACTGAAGCTTTCTTT.

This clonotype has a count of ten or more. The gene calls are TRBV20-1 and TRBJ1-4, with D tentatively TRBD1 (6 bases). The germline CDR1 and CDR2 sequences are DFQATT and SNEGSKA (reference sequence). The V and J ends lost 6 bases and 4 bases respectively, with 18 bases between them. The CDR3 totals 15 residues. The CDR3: CSARGRGAINEKLFF. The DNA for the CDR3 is TGCAGTGCCCGTGGGAGGGGGGCTATTAATGAAAAACTGTTTTTT.

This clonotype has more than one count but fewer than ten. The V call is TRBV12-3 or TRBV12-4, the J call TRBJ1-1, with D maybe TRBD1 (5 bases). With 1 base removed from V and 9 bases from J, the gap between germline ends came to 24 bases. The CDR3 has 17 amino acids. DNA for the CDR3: TGTGCCAGCAGTTTAGAGTGGCGGGGACTCGGCGGCAAACAAGCTTTCTTT. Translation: CASSLEWRGLGGKQAFF.

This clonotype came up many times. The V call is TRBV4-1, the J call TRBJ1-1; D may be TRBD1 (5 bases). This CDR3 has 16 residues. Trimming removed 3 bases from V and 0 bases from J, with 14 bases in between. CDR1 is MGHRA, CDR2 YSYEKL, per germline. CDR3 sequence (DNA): TGCGCCAGCAGCCAGGGGGACGGAATTCTGAACACTGAAGCTTTCTTT. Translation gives CASSQGDGILNTEAFF.